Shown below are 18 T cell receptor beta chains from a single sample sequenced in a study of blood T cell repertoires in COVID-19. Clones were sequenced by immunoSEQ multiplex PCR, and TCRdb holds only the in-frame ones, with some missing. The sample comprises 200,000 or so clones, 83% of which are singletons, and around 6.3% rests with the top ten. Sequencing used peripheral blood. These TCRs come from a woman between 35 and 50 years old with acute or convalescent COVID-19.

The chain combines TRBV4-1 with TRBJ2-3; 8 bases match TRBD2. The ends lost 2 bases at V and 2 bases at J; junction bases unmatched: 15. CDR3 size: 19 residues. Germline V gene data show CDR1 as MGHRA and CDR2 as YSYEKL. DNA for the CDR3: TGCGCCAGCAGCCAACACGCGACCGGGCGGGGGGCCTTCACAGATACGCAGTATTTT. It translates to CASSQHATGRGAFTDTQYF.

CDR3 in amino acids: CAWSSGVVDTQYF. The DNA of the CDR3 is TGTGCCTGGAGTTCGGGGGTCGTGGATACGCAGTATTTT. The gene calls are TRBV30 and TRBJ2-3, with a possible D match to TRBD2 (6 bases). This CDR3 has 13 amino acids. The V gene's germline CDR1 is GTSNPN and CDR2 SVGIG (reference sequence). V dropped 2 bases and J dropped 6 bases, with 12 bases sitting between them.

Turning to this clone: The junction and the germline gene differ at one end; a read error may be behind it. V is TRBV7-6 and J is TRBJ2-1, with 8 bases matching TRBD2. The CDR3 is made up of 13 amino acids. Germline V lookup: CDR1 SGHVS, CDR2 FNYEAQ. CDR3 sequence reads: CASSLAGSNEQFF. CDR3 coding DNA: TGTGCCAGCAGCCTAGCGGGCAGCAATGAGCAGTTCTTC.

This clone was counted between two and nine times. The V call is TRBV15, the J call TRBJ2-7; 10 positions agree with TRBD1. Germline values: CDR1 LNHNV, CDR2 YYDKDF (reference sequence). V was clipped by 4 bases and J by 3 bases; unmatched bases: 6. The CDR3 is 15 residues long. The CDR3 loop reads CATSTRTGGYYEQYF. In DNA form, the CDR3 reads TGTGCCACCAGCACCCGGACAGGGGGTTACTACGAGCAGTACTTC. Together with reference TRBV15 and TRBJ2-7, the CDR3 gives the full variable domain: DAMVIQNPRYQVTQFGKPVTLSCSQTLNHNVMYWYQQKSSQAPKLLFHYYDKDFNNEADTPDNFQSRRPNTSFCFLDIRSPGLGDTAMYLCATSTRTGGYYEQYFGPGTRLTVT.

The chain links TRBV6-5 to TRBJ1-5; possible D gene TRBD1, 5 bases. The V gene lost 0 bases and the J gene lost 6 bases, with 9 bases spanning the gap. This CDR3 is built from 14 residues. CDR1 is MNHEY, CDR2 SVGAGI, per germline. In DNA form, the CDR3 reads TGTGCCAGCAGTTACTCGAACGGGGGTCAGCCCCAGCATTTT. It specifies CASSYSNGGQPQHF.

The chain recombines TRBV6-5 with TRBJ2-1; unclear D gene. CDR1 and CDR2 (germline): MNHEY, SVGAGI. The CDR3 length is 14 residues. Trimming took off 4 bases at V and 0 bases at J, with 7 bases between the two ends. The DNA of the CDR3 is TGTGCCAGCAGTTGGAGAAGCTCCTACAATGAGCAGTTCTTC. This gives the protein CASSWRSSYNEQFF.

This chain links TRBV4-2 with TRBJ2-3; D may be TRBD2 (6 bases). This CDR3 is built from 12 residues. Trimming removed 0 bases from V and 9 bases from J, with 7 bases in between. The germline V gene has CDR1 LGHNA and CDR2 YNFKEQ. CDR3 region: CASSQEAGTQYF. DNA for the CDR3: TGTGCCAGCAGCCAAGAGGCGGGAACGCAGTATTTT.

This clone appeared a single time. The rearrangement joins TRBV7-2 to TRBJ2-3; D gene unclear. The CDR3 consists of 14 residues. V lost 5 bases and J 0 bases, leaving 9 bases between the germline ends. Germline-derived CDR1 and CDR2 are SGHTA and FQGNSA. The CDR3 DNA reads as TGTGCCAGCAGCATTACTTCTAGCACAGATACGCAGTATTTT. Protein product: CASSITSSTDTQYF.

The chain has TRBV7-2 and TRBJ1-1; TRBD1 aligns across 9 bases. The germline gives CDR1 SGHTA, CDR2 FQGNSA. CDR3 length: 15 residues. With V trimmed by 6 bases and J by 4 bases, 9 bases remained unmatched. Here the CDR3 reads CASSRQGDAGTEAFF. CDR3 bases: TGTGCCAGCAGTCGACAGGGGGACGCAGGCACTGAAGCTTTCTTT.

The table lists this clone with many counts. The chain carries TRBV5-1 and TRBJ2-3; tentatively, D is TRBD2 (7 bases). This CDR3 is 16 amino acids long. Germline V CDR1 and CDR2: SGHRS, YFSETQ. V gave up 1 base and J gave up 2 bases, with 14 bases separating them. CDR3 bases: TGCGCCAGCAGCTTGCGCGGGGGCGGTCCCACAGATACGCAGTATTTT. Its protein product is CASSLRGGGPTDTQYF.

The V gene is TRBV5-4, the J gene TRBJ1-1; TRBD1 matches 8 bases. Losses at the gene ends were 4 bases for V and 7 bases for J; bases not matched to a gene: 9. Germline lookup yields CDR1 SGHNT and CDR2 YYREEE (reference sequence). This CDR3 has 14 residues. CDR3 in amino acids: CASSQKTGESEAFF. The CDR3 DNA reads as TGTGCCAGCAGCCAGAAGACAGGGGAGAGTGAAGCTTTCTTT.

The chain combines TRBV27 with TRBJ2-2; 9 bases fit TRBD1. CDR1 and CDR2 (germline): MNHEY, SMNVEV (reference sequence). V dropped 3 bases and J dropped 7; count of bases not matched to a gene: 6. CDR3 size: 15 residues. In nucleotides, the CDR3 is TGTGCCAGCAGTTTCCCACGGACAGGGGACGGGGAGCTGTTTTTT. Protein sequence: CASSFPRTGDGELFF.

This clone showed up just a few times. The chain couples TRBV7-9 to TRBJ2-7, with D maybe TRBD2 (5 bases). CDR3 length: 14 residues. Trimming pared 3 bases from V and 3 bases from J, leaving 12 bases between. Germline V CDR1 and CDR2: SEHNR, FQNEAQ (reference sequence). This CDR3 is CASSFSSASYEQYF. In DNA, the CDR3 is TGTGCCAGCAGCTTTAGTAGCGCGAGCTACGAGCAGTACTTC.

The CDR3 DNA reads TGCGCCAGCAGCTTCCAGGGTCAAACTGAAGCTTTCTTT. Encoded protein: CASSFQGQTEAFF. The chain employs TRBV5-1 and TRBJ1-1; a possible D gene is TRBD1 (5 bases). The CDR3 runs 13 residues. The germline V gene encodes CDR1 SGHRS and CDR2 YFSETQ. Trimming left V 2 bases short and J 5 bases short, with 10 bases between.

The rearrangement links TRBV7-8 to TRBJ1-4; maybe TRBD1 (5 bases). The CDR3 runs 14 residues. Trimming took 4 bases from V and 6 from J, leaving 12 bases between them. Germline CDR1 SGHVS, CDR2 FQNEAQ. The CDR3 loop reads CASSSWGVDEKLFF. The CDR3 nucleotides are TGTGCCAGCAGCTCGTGGGGCGTTGATGAAAAACTGTTTTTT. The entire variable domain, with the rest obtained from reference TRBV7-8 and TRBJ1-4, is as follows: GAGVSQSPRYKVAKRGQDVALRCDPISGHVSLFWYQQALGQGPEFLTYFQNEAQLDKSGLPSDRFFAERPEGSVSTLKIQRTQQEDSAVYLCASSSWGVDEKLFFGSGTQLSVL.

DNA of the CDR3: TGTGCCAGCCACTCTAAGCGGGTCCACACAGATACGCAGTATTTT. Translating gives CASHSKRVHTDTQYF. The J gene is TRBJ2-3, the V gene TRBV6-5, with D perhaps matching TRBD2 (6 bases). The germline V and J ends were trimmed by 8 bases and 2 bases, with 17 bases remaining between them. The CDR3 has 15 amino acids. Germline V gives CDR1 MNHEY, CDR2 SVGAGI.

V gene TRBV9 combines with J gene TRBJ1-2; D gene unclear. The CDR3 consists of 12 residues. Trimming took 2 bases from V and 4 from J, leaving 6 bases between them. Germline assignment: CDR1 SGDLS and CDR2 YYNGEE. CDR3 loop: CASSVSVYGYTF. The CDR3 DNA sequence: TGTGCCAGCAGCGTCTCTGTCTATGGCTACACCTTC. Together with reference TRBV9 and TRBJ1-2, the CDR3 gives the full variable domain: DSGVTQTPKHLITATGQRVTLRCSPRSGDLSVYWYQQSLDQGLQFLIQYYNGEERAKGNILERFSAQQFPDLHSELNLSSLELGDSALYFCASSVSVYGYTFGSGTRLTVV.

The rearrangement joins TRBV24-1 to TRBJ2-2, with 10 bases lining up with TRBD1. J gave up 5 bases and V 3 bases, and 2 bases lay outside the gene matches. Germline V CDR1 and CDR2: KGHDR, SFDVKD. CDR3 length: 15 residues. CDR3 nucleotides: TGTGCCACCAGTGATCGGGGACAGGGGACCGGGGAGCTGTTTTTT. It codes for CATSDRGQGTGELFF.